Listed below are T cell receptor beta chains from one sample, sequenced in a study of T cell changes during pregnancy in multiple sclerosis. Produced via immunoSEQ multiplex PCR; TCRdb's table is partial and in-frame only. In the table there are about 44,000 clones, 95% to 96% of which are singletons. Sequencing used peripheral blood, obtained in the second trimester of pregnancy. These receptors were taken from a female donor with multiple sclerosis, enrolled in a pregnancy study. The CDR3 runs from the conserved cysteine through the conserved F or W. The D gene is left open where the match is weak. Clone size is stated in some rows and not others, as once, few, many or a class when expanded.

d_call	clone_size	cdr3_length	v_call	j_call	cdr3_aa	cdr3_nt
NA	NA	14	TRBV2	TRBJ2-7	CASSVWGSSYEQYF	TGTGCCAGCAGTGTTTGGGGCTCCTCATACGAGCAGTACTTC
NA	NA	12	TRBV2	TRBJ2-6	CASLLGANVLTF	TGTGCCAGCCTACTTGGGGCCAACGTCCTGACTTTC
TRBD2	NA	16	TRBV11-2	TRBJ2-7	CASSLGEAGGPYEQYF	TGTGCCAGCAGCTTAGGGGAAGCGGGAGGGCCTTATGAGCAGTACTTC
TRBD1	NA	15	TRBV6-1	TRBJ2-7	CASREPGQGSYEQYF	TGTGCCAGCAGGGAACCGGGACAGGGGTCCTACGAGCAGTACTTC
TRBD2	NA	16	TRBV19	TRBJ2-3	CASSLTSGGVTDTQYF	TGTGCCAGTAGTCTGACTAGCGGGGGGGTCACAGATACGCAGTATTTT
TRBD1	NA	18	TRBV7-9	TRBJ2-5	CANTKRTRDRKKQETQYF	TGTGCCAACACAAAACGAACCCGGGACAGAAAGAAGCAAGAGACCCAGTACTTC
TRBD1	NA	15	TRBV7-3	TRBJ1-6	CASSLLGQANSPLHF	TGTGCCAGCAGCCTGTTGGGACAGGCTAATTCACCCCTCCACTTT
NA	NA	13	TRBV5-1	TRBJ2-1	CASNCAGCDEQFF	TGCGCCAGCAACTGCGCAGGGTGCGATGAGCAGTTCTTC
TRBD2	once	17	TRBV4-1	TRBJ2-2	CASSQDASGRVTGELFF	TGCGCCAGCAGCCAAGATGCTAGCGGGAGAGTCACCGGGGAGCTGTTTTTT
TRBD1	NA	16	TRBV18	TRBJ2-7	CASSPPSNRGWREQYF	TGTGCCAGCTCACCACCATCCAACAGGGGCTGGCGGGAGCAGTACTTC
TRBD1	NA	16	TRBV25-1	TRBJ1-2	CASSRTGGSYNYGYTF	TGTGCCAGCAGTAGGACAGGGGGTTCATATAACTATGGCTACACCTTC
NA	NA	14	TRBV19	TRBJ2-7	CASRSGTRGDEQYF	TGTGCCAGTAGGTCCGGGACTCGGGGCGACGAGCAGTACTTC
TRBD1	NA	11	TRBV7-9	TRBJ2-5	CASTTGETQYF	TGTGCCAGCACGACAGGGGAGACCCAGTACTTC
NA	NA	12	TRBV19	TRBJ2-4	CASSIDRLKKYF	TGTGCCAGTAGTATAGATCGCCTAAAGAAGTACTTC
NA	NA	14	TRBV2	TRBJ2-5	CASSVRSGAETQYF	TGTGCCAGCAGCGTTCGGTCGGGAGCAGAGACCCAGTACTTC